This T cell receptor beta chain stems from a study of CD8+ T cells in alopecia areata. Whole-study results and caveats: Uncertainty remains about how baseline CD8+ expansion links to response, with one nonresponder. Throughout tofacitinib, many expanded lesional clones continued to persist in scalp and blood. Significant decreases in scalp clonality and expanded CD8+ clones followed tofacitinib treatment.

The treatment is: oral pan-JAK inhibitor, 5-10 mg twice daily. Concerning this clone itself: What it binds is not known.

RNA was extracted and reverse transcribed into cDNA as the sequencing template. Only in-frame clones appear in the TCRdb table, and some are missing; sequencing was by immunoSEQ multiplex PCR. The sample has some 190,000 clones, 51% seen once; the top ten hold about 9.5%. Germline V gene lookup returns CDR1 MNHEY and CDR2 SMNVEV (reference sequence). The CDR3 runs 16 residues. With V trimmed by 5 bases and J by 0 bases, 7 bases remained unmatched. This receptor was obtained from a human donor with alopecia areata. Sequencing used CD8+ T cells sorted from blood, obtained around week 54, from a patient treated with tofacitinib. The gene calls are TRBV27 and TRBJ2-7, with 10 nucleotides matching TRBD2. The CDR3 sequence is CASSPSGGESSYEQYF. CDR3 nucleotide sequence: TGTGCCAGCAGTCCCAGCGGGGGGGAAAGCTCCTACGAGCAGTACTTC.